A selection of T cell receptor beta chains follows, all from one sample in a study of CD8 T cells in ankylosing spondylitis. TCRdb redid the calling of the 5' RACE reads with MiXCR, one entry per CDR3 protein. Among approximately 200,000 distinct CDR3 sequences listed, about 13% were seen once. Sequencing was performed on blood, either unsorted or a sorted T cell fraction (not recorded which). These receptors originate from a male donor with ankylosing spondylitis or in good health (not recorded which). Each CDR3 is given with its conserved first and last residue. The order of the fields is D gene, V gene, J gene, clone size, CDR3 DNA, CDR3 protein. A D gene is named only where the DNA matches it firmly. Clone size is given for some rows only: seen once, a few or many times, or a class if the clone is expanded.

NA,TRBV29-1,TRBJ1-2,NA,TGCAGCGTTGAAGGGGGTCTCTATGGCTACACCTTC,CSVEGGLYGYTF
TRBD1,TRBV4-1,TRBJ2-3,few,TGCGCCAGCAGCCAAGGACAGGGGTCCCCAGATACGCAGTATTTT,CASSQGQGSPDTQYF
TRBD2,TRBV6-1,TRBJ2-1,few,TGTGCCAGCAGCCCGGGGGGAGGGAAATTGAATGAGCAGTTCTTC,CASSPGGGKLNEQFF
NA,TRBV5-1,TRBJ2-3,few,TGCGCCAGCGGCCTCTACCCGGAGGCAGATACGCAGTATTTT,CASGLYPEADTQYF
NA,TRBV6-1,TRBJ1-1,NA,TGTGCCACCTCTCTCGGGGGGAACACTGAAGCTTTCTTT,CATSLGGNTEAFF
NA,TRBV7-2,TRBJ2-1,NA,TGTGCCAGCAGCTTAGGGGGCTGGGGCGAGCAGTTCTTC,CASSLGGWGEQFF
NA,TRBV20-1,TRBJ2-7,few,TGCAGTGCTAGGGGGCCCCAGGTGGTCCACGAGCAGTACTTC,CSARGPQVVHEQYF
TRBD1,TRBV4-1,TRBJ1-5,few,TGCGCCAGCAGCCAGGGGGGGACAGGCAATCAGCCCCAGCATTTT,CASSQGGTGNQPQHF
NA,TRBV7-2,TRBJ2-3,few,TGTGCCAGCAGCTTAAAGGACTTCCTGACAGATACGCAGTATTTT,CASSLKDFLTDTQYF
NA,TRBV4-1,TRBJ2-7,few,TGCGCCAGCAGCCAAGATCAATCCCTTATCTACGAGCAGTACTTC,CASSQDQSLIYEQYF
TRBD1,TRBV6-1,TRBJ1-2,few,TGTGCCAGCAGGTCAGGGGGCAACTATGGCTACACCTTC,CASRSGGNYGYTF
NA,TRBV9,TRBJ2-1,many,TGTGCCAGCAGCGTAGTGGCGGGATGGGATGAGCAGTTCTTC,CASSVVAGWDEQFF
NA,TRBV7-9,TRBJ2-2,few,TGTGCCAGCAGCTCAAGCGAGGAGCTGTTTTTT,CASSSSEELFF
NA,TRBV4-2,TRBJ2-1,NA,TGTGCCAGCAGCCAAGATGGGGGGAGTTCGGACAATGAGCAGTTCTTC,CASSQDGGSSDNEQFF
NA,TRBV23-1,TRBJ2-7,few,TGCGCCAGCGGTCCCTGGAACTTTTCCTACGAGCAGTACTTC,CASGPWNFSYEQYF
TRBD2,TRBV11-3,TRBJ2-2,NA,TGTGCCAGCAGCTCCACACCCTCGACTAGCGGGAGGGCGGTTCTGGCCGGGGAGCTGTTTTTT,CASSSTPSTSGRAVLAGELFF
NA,TRBV5-1,TRBJ2-3,few,TGCGCCAGCAGCATGAAGGGGGCAGATACGCAGTATTTT,CASSMKGADTQYF
NA,TRBV10-2,TRBJ2-2,few,TGCGCCAGCAGTGAAAGGCAGGGGGAGCTGTTTTTT,CASSERQGELFF